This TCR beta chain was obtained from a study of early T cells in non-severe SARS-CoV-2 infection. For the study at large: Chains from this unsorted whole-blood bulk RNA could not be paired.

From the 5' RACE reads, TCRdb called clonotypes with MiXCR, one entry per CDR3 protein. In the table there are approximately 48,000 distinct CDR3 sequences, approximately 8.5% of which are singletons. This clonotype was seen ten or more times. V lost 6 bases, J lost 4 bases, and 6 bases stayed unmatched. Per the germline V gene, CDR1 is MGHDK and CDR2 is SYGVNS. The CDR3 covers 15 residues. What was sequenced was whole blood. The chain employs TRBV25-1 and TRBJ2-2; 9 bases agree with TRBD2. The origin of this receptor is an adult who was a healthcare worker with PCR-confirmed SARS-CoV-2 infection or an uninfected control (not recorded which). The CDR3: CASRKRAGGTGELFF. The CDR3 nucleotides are TGTGCCAGCAGGAAGAGAGCGGGAGGCACCGGGGAGCTGTTTTTT.